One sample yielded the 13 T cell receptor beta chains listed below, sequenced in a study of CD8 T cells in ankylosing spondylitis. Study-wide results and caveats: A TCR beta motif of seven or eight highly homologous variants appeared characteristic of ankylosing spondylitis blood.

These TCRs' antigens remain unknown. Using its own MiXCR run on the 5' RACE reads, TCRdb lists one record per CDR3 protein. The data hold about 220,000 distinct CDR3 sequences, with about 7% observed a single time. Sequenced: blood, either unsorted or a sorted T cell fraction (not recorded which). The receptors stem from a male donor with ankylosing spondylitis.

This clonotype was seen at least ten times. The CDR3 DNA follows: TGCGCCAGCAGTGAGACTACCTCTAGGACAGATACGCAGTATTTT. This codes for CASSETTSRTDTQYF. The chain uses TRBV10-2 and TRBJ2-3; no firm D call. Trimming shortened V by 2 bases and J by 3 bases, and 12 bases separated the two germline ends. Germline-derived CDR1 and CDR2 are WSHSY and SAAADI. This CDR3 has 15 amino acids.

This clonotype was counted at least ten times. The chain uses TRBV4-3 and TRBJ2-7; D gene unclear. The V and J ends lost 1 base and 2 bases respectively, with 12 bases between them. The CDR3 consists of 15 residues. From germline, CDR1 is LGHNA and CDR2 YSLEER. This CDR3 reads CASSQVQSPTYEQYF. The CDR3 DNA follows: TGCGCCAGCAGCCAAGTTCAGTCCCCAACCTACGAGCAGTACTTC.

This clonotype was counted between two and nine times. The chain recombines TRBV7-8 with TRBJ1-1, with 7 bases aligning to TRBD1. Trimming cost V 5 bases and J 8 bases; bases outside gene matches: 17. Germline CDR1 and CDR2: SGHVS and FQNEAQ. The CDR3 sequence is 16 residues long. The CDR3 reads CASSPNTRQGAGEAFF. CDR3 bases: TGTGCCAGCAGCCCAAACACCCGACAGGGCGCAGGGGAAGCTTTCTTT.

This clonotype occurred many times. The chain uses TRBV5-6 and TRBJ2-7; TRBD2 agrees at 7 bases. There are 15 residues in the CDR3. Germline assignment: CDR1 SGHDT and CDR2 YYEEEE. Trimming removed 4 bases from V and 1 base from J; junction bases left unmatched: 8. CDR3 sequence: CASSAETSESYEQYF. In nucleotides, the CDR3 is TGTGCCAGCAGCGCAGAAACTAGCGAGTCCTACGAGCAGTACTTC. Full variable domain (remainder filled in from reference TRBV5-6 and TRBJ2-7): DAGVTQSPTHLIKTRGQQVTLRCSPKSGHDTVSWYQQALGQGPQFIFQYYEEEERQRGNFPDRFSGHQFPNYSSELNVNALLLGDSALYLCASSAETSESYEQYFGPGTRLTVT.

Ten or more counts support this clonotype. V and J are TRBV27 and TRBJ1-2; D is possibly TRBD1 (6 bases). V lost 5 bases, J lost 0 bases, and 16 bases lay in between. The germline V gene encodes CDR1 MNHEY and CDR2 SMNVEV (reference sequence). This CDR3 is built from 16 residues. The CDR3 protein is CASSPSSGEANYGYTF. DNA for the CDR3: TGTGCCAGCAGTCCCTCATCAGGGGAAGCTAACTATGGCTACACCTTC.

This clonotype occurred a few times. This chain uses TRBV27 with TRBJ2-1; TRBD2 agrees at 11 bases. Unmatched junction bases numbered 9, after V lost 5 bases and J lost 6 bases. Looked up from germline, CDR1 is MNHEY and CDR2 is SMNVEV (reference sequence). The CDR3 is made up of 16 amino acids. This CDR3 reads CASSQSSGRKGNEQFF. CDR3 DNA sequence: TGTGCCAGCAGTCAGTCTAGCGGGAGGAAAGGCAATGAGCAGTTCTTC.

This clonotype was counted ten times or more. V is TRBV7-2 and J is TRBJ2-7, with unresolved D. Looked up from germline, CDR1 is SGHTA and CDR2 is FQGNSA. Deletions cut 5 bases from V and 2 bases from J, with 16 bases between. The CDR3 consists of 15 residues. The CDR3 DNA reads TGTGCCAGCAGCCCCCTCGCGTCCTATACCTACGAGCAGTACTTC. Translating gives CASSPLASYTYEQYF.

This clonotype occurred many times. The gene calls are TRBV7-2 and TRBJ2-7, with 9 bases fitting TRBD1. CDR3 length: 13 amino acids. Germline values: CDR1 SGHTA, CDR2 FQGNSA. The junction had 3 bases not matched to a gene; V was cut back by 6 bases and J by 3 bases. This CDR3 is CASRDRGVYEQYF. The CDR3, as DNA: TGTGCCAGCAGGGACAGGGGTGTCTACGAGCAGTACTTC.

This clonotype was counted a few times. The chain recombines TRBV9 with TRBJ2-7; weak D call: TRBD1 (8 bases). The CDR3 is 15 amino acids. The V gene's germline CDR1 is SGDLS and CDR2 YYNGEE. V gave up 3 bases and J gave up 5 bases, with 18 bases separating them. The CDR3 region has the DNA TGTGCCAGCAGCGAAAATACAGGGGGGGGCGACGAGCAGTACTTC. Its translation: CASSENTGGGDEQYF.

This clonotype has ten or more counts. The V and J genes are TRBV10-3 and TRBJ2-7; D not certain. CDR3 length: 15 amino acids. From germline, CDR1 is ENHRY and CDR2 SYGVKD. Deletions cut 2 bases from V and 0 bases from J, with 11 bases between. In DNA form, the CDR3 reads TGTGCCATCAGTGAGAGGGCGGTCAGCTCCTACGAGCAGTACTTC. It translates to CAISERAVSSYEQYF.

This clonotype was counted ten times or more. The CDR3 region has the DNA TGCAGTGCTAGAGAGGGCCAAAGACAGCCCCAGCATTTT. This codes for CSAREGQRQPQHF. J is TRBJ1-5 and V is TRBV20-1, with D unresolved. Trimming cost V 0 bases and J 7 bases, with 10 bases left between them. The CDR3 runs to 13 residues. Germline V gives CDR1 DFQATT, CDR2 SNEGSKA (reference sequence).

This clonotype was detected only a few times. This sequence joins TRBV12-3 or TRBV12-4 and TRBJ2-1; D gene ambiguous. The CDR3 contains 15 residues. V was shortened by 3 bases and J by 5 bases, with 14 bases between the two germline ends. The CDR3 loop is CASSFGPNFNNEQFF. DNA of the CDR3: TGTGCCAGCAGTTTCGGGCCGAATTTTAACAATGAGCAGTTCTTC.

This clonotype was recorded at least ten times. The CDR3 nucleotides read TGTGCCTGGAGGGTGCGGTTGTACGAGCAGTACTTC. It encodes CAWRVRLYEQYF. V gene TRBV30 combines with J gene TRBJ2-7; unclear D gene. Germline V gene sequence: CDR1 GTSNPN, CDR2 SVGIG (reference sequence). With 3 bases removed from V and 4 bases from J, the gap between germline ends came to 10 bases. This CDR3 is 12 amino acids long.